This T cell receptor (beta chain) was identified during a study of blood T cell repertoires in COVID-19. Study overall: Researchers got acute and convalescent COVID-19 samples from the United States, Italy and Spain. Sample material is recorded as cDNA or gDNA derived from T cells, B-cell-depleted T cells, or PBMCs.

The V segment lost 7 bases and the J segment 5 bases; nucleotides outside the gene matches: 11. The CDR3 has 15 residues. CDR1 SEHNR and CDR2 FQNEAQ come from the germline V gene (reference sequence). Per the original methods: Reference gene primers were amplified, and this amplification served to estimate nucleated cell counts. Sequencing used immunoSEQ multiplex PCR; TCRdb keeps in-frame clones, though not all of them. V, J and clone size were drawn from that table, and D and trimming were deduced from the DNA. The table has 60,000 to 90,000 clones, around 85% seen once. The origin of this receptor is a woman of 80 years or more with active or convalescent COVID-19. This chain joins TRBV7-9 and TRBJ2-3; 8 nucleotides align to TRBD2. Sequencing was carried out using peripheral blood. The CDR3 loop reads CASTPGSGKKDTQYF. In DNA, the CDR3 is TGTGCCAGCACCCCGGGTAGCGGGAAGAAAGATACGCAGTATTTT.